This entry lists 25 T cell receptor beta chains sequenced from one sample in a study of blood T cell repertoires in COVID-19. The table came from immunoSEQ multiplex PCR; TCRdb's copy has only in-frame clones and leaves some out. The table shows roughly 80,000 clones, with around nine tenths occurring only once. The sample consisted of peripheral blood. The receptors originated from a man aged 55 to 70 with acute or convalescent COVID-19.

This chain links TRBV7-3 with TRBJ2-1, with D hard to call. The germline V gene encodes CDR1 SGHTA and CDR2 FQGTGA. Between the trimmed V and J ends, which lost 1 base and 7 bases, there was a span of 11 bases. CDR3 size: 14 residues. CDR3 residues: CASSLMAVSNEQFF. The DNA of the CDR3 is TGTGCCAGCAGCTTAATGGCAGTTTCGAATGAGCAGTTCTTC.

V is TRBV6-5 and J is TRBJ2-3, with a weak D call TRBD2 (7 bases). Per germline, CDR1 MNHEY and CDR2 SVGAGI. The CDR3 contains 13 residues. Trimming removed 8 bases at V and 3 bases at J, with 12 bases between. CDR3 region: CASQKGGTDTQYF. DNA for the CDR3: TGTGCCAGCCAGAAGGGGGGGACAGATACGCAGTATTTT.

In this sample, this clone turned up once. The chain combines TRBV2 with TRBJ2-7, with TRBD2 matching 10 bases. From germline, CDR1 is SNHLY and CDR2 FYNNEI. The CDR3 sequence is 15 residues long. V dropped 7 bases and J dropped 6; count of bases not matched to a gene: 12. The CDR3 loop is CASTSRAGGPGEQYF. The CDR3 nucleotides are TGTGCCAGCACCTCCCGAGCGGGAGGGCCTGGCGAGCAGTACTTC.

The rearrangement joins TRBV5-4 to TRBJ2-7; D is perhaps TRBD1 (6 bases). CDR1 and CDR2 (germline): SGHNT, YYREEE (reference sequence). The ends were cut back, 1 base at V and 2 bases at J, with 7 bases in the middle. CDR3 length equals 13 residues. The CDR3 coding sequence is TGTGCCAGCAGCTTGACAGGGACCTACGAGCAGTACTTC. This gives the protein CASSLTGTYEQYF.

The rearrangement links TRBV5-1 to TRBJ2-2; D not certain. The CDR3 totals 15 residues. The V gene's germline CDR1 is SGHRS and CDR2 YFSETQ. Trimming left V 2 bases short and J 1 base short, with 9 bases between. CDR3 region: CASSFMTGNTGELFF. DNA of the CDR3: TGCGCCAGCAGCTTCATGACGGGGAACACCGGGGAGCTGTTTTTT.

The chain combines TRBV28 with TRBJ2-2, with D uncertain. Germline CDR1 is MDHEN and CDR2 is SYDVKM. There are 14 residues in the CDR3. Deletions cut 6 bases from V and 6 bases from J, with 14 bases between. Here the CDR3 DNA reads TGTGCCAGCAGACCGCCGAGTGGTCCCGGGGAGCTGTTTTTT. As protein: CASRPPSGPGELFF.

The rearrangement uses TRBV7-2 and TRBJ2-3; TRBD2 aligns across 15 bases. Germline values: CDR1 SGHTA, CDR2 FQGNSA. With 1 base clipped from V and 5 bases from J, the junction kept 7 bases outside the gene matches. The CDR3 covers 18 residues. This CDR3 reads CASSLGTSGRAGRDTQYF. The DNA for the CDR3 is TGTGCCAGCAGCTTAGGGACTAGCGGGAGGGCCGGTAGAGATACGCAGTATTTT. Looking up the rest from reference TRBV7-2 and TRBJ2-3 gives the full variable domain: GAGVSQSPSNKVTEKGKDVELRCDPISGHTALYWYRQSLGQGLEFLIYFQGNSAPDKSGLPSDRFSAERTGGSVSTLTIQRTQQEDSAVYLCASSLGTSGRAGRDTQYFGPGTRLTVL.

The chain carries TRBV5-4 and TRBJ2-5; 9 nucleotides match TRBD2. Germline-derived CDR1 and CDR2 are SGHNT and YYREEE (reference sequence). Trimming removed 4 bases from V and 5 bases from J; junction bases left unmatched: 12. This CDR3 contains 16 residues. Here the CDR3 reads CASSNPGLAGGETQYF. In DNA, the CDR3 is TGTGCCAGCAGCAACCCGGGACTAGCAGGGGGGGAGACCCAGTACTTC.

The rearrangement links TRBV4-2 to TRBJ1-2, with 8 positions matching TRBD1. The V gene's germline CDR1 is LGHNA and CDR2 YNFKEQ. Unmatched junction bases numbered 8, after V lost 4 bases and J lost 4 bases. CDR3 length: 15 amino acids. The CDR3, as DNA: TGTGCCAGCAGCCCCCGGACAGGGCCAGGCTATGGCTACACCTTC. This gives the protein CASSPRTGPGYGYTF.

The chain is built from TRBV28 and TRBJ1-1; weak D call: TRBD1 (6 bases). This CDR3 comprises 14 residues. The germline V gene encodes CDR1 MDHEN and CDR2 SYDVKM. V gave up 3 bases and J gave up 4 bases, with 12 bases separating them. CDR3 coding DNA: TGTGCCAGCAGTTTTACAGGGTACTTCACTGAAGCTTTCTTT. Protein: CASSFTGYFTEAFF.

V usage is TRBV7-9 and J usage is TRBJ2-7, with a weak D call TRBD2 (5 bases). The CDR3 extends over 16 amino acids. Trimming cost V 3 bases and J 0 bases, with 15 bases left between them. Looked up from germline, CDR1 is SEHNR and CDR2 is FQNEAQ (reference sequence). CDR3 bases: TGTGCCAGCAGCTTCCAGAGGGCGGAGTACTCCTACGAGCAGTACTTC. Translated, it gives CASSFQRAEYSYEQYF.

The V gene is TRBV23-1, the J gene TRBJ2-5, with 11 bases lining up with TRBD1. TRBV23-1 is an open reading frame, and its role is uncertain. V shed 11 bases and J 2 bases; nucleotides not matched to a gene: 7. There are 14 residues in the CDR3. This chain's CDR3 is CARRTGGQQETQYF. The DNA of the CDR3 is TGCGCCCGCCGGACAGGGGGCCAGCAAGAGACCCAGTACTTC.

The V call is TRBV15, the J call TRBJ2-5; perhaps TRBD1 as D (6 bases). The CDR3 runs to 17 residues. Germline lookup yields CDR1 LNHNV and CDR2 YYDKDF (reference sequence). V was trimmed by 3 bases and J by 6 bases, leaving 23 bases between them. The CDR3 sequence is CATSRSIQGSHPKTQYF. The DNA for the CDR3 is TGTGCCACCAGCAGGTCAATCCAGGGGTCCCACCCCAAGACCCAGTACTTC.

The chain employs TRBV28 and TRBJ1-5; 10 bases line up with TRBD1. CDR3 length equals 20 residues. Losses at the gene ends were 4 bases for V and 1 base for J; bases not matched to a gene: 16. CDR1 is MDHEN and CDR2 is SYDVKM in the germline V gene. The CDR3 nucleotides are TGTGCCAGCAGTTCGATAACCGGGACAGGGGAATTTGGGAGCAATCAGCCCCAGCATTTT. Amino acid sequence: CASSSITGTGEFGSNQPQHF. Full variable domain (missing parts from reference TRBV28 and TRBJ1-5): DVKVTQSSRYLVKRTGEKVFLECVQDMDHENMFWYRQDPGLGLRLIYFSYDVKMKEKGDIPEGYSVSREKKERFSLILESASTNQTSMYLCASSSITGTGEFGSNQPQHFGDGTRLSIL.

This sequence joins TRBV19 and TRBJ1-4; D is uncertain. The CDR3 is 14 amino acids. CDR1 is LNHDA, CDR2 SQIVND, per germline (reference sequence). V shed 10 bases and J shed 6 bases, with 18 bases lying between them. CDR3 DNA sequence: TGTGCCACGAGCCCGGCCCTCGCGGATGAAAAACTGTTTTTT. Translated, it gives CATSPALADEKLFF.

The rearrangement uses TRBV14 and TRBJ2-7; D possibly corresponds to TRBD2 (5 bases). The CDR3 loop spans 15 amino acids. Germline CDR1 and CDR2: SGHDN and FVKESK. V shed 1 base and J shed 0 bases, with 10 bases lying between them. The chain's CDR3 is CASSQARGYSYEQYF. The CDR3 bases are TGTGCCAGCAGCCAAGCACGGGGATACTCCTACGAGCAGTACTTC.

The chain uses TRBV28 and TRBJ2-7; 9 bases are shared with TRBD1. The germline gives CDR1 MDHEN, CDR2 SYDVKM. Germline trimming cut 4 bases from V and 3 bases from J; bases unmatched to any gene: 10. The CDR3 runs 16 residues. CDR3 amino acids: CASSSVDRGGLYEQYF. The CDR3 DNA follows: TGTGCCAGCAGTTCCGTCGACAGGGGGGGCCTCTACGAGCAGTACTTC.

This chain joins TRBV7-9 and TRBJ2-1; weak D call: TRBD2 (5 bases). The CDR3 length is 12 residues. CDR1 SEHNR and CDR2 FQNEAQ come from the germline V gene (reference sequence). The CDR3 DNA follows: TGTACGAGCGGAGGTAGGAACAATGAGCAGTTCTTC. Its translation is CTSGGRNNEQFF.

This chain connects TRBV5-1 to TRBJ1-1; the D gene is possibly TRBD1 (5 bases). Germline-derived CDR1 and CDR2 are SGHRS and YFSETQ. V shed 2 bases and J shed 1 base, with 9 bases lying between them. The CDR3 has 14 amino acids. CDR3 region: CASSFRTGNTEAFF. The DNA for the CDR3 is TGCGCCAGCAGCTTTCGAACAGGGAACACTGAAGCTTTCTTT.

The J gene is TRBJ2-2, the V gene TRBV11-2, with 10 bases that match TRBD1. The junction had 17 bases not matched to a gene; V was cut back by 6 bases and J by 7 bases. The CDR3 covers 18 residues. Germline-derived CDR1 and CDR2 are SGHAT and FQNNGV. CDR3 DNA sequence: TGTGCCAGCAGTCCAACATTCCGGGGACAGGGGAAGGGCGGGGAGCTGTTTTTT. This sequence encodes CASSPTFRGQGKGGELFF.

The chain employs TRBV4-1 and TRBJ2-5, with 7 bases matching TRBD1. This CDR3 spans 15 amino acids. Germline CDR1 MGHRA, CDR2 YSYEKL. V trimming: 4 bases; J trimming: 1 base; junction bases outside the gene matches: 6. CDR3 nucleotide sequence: TGCGCCAGCAGCCGACAGACAGGGCGCCAAGAGACCCAGTACTTC. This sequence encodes CASSRQTGRQETQYF.

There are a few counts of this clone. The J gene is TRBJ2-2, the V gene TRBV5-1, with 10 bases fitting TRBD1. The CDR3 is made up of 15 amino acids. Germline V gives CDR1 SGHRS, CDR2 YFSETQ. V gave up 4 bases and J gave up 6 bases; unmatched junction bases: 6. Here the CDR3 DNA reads TGCGCCAGCAGCGCGGGACAGGGGACCGCCGGGGAGCTGTTTTTT. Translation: CASSAGQGTAGELFF.

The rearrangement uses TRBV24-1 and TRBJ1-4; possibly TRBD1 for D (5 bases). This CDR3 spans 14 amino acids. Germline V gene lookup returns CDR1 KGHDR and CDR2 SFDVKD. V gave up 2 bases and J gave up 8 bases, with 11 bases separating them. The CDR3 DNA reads TGTGCCACCAGTGATTCAGAGCCAGGGGAAAAACTGTTTTTT. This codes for CATSDSEPGEKLFF.

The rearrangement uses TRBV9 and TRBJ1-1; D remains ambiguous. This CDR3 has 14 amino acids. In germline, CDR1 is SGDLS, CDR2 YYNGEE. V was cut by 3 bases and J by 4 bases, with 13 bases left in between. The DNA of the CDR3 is TGTGCCAGCAGCGACTTGGACTGGGGCACTGAAGCTTTCTTT. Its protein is CASSDLDWGTEAFF.

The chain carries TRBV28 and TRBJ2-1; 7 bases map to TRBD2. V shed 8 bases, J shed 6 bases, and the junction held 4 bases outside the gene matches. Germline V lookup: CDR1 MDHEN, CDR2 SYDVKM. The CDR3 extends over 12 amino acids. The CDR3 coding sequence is TGTGCCAGCGGCCTAGCGGCCAATGAGCAGTTCTTC. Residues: CASGLAANEQFF.